Included here is one TCR beta chain sequence, with context. Its antigen is currently unknown. The assay was immunoSEQ multiplex PCR, and TCRdb's table has in-frame clones only and misses some. The sample records about 140,000 clones, 88% being singletons. The data were taken from a study of T cell responses to AZD1222 COVID-19 vaccine. Study-level results: Repertoires were sampled only after the peak T cell response. A mostly white British donor set with more females was recruited, and clonal diversity was possibly underestimated. The span of vaccine-associated CD4 TCRs extended across spike, with dominance at 160-218 and 743-854.

The clonotype comes from an adult who received the AZD1222 COVID-19 vaccine. This specimen consisted of peripheral blood, obtained 28 days after the second AZD1222 dose.

The CDR3 here is CASSQGSVNEQFF. CDR3 bases: TGCGCCAGCAGCCAAGGAAGCGTGAATGAGCAGTTCTTC. The chain has TRBV4-1 and TRBJ2-1; D is unresolved. This CDR3 is 13 amino acids long. CDR1 MGHRA and CDR2 YSYEKL come from the germline V gene. V lost 1 base and J 7 bases, leaving 8 bases between the germline ends.